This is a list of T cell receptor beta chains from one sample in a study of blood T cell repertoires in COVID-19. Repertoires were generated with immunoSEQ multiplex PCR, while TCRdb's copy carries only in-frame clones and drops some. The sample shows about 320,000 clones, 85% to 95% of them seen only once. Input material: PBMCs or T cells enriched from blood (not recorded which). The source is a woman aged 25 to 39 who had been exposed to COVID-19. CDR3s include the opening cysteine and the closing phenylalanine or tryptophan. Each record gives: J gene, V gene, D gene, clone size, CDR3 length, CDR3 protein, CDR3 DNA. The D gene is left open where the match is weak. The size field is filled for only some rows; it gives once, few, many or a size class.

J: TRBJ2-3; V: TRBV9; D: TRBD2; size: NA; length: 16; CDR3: CASSVGTSGFTDTQYF; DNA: TGTGCCAGCAGCGTGGGGACTAGCGGTTTCACAGATACGCAGTATTTT
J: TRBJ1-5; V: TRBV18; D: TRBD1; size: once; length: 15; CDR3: CASSPPGQGTQPQHF; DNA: TGTGCCAGCTCACCGCCGGGACAGGGGACTCAGCCCCAGCATTTT
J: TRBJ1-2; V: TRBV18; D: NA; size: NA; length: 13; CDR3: CASSPGGKGGYTF; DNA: TGTGCCAGCTCACCAGGGGGCAAAGGAGGCTACACCTTC
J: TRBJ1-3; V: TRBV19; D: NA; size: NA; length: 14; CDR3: CASRSFFSGNTIYF; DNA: TGTGCCAGTAGATCCTTTTTCTCTGGAAACACCATATATTTT
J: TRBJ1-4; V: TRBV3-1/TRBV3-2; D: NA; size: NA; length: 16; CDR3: CASSQDLSQGTEKLFF; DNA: TGTGCCAGCAGCCAAGATTTAAGCCAGGGTACCGAAAAACTGTTTTTT
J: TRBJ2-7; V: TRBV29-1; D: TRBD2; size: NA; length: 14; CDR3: CSVDIAGYPYEQYF; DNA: TGCAGCGTTGACATAGCGGGGTATCCCTACGAGCAGTACTTC
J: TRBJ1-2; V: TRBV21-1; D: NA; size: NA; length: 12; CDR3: CASRDTPYGYTF; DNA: TGTGCCAGTCGGGACACCCCTTATGGCTACACCTTC
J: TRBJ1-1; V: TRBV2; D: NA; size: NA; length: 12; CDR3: CASSVSLAEAFF; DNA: TGTGCCAGCAGTGTATCGCTGGCAGAAGCTTTCTTT
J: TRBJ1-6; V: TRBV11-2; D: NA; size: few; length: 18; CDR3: CASSTTRRVGSYNSPLHF; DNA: TGTGCCAGCAGCACGACCCGCAGGGTCGGCTCCTATAATTCACCCCTCCACTTT
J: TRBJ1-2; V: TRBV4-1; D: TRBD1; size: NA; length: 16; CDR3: CASSQGQGAIFLGYTF; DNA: TGCGCCAGCAGCCAAGGACAGGGGGCGATTTTCTTAGGCTACACCTTC
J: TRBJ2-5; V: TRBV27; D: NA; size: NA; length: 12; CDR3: CATQGVGETQYF; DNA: TGTGCCACCCAAGGGGTCGGAGAGACCCAGTACTTC
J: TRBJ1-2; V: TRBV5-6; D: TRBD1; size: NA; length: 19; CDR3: CASSLDFGAGGVIRDGYTF; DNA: TGTGCCAGCAGCTTGGATTTCGGGGCAGGGGGAGTTATACGTGATGGCTACACCTTC
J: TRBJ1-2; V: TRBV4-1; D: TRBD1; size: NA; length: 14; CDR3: CASSQDNLDRGYTF; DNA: TGCGCCAGCAGCCAAGATAATTTGGACAGGGGCTACACCTTC
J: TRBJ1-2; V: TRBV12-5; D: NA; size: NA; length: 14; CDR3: CASGLGSLTSGYTF; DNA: TGTGCTAGTGGTTTGGGATCATTAACCAGTGGCTACACCTTC
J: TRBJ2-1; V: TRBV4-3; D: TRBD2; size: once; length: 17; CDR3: CASSQDLRAGGPNEQFF; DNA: TGCGCCAGCAGCCAAGACCTTAGAGCGGGGGGGCCGAATGAGCAGTTCTTC
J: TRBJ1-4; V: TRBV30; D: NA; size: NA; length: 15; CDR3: CAWSVFGSTNEKLFF; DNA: TGTGCCTGGAGTGTATTCGGGTCGACTAATGAAAAACTGTTTTTT
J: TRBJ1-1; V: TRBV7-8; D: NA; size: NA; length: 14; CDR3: CASSLFAVDTEAFF; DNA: TGTGCCAGCAGCCTCTTCGCGGTGGACACTGAAGCTTTCTTT
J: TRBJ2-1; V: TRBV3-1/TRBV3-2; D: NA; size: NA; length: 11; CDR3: CASRTVGFQFF; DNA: TGTGCCAGCAGGACAGTGGGGTTCCAGTTCTTC
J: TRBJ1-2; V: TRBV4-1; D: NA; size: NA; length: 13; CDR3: CASSQQQGYGYTF; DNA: TGCGCCAGCAGCCAACAACAGGGTTATGGCTACACCTTC
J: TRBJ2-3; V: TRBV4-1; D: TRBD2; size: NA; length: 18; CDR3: CASSQFRLAGGKADTQYF; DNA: TGCGCCAGCAGCCAGTTTCGACTAGCGGGGGGCAAGGCAGATACGCAGTATTTT
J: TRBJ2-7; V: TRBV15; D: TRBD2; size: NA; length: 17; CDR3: CATSRDGTSGFRDEQYF; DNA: TGTGCCACCAGCAGAGATGGGACTAGCGGATTTCGGGACGAGCAGTACTTC
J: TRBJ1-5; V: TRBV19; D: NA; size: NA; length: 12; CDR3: CASSTLRQPQHF; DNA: TGTGCCAGTAGTACACTGCGACAGCCCCAGCATTTT
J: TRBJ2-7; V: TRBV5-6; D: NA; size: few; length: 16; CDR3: CASSDYGTQSSYEQYF; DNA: TGTGCCAGCAGCGATTACGGGACACAAAGCTCCTACGAGCAGTACTTC
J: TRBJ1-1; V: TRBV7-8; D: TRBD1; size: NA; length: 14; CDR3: CASSVGTANTEAFF; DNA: TGTGCCAGCAGCGTCGGGACAGCTAACACTGAAGCTTTCTTT
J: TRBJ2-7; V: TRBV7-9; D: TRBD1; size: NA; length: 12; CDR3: CASSFDRDEQYF; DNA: TGTGCCAGCAGCTTTGACAGGGACGAGCAGTACTTC
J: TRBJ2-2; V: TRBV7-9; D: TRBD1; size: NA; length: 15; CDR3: CASSFGQGNTGELFF; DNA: TGTGCCAGCAGCTTTGGACAGGGGAACACCGGGGAGCTGTTTTTT
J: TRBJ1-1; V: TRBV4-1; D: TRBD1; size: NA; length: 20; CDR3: CASSQEGRTGRLGVSTEAFF; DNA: TGCGCCAGCAGCCAAGAGGGAAGGACAGGGAGGTTGGGGGTGTCCACTGAAGCTTTCTTT
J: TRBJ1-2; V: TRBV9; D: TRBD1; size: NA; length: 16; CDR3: CASRPTDRAGVYGYTF; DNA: TGTGCCAGCAGACCGACTGACAGGGCCGGTGTCTATGGCTACACCTTC
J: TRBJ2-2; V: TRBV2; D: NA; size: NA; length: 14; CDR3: CASIRELNTGELFF; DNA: TGTGCCAGCATCAGGGAACTTAACACCGGGGAGCTGTTTTTT
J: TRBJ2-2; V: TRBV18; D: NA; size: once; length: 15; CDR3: CASSPERTNTGELFF; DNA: TGTGCCAGCTCACCAGAGCGGACGAACACCGGGGAGCTGTTTTTT
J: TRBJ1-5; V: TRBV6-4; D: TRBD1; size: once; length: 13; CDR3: CASSGDRDQPQHF; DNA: TGTGCCAGCAGCGGGGACAGGGACCAGCCCCAGCATTTT
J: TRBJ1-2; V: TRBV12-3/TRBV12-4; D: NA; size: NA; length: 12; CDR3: CASSFSVYGYTF; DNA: TGTGCCAGCAGTTTTTCCGTATATGGCTACACCTTC
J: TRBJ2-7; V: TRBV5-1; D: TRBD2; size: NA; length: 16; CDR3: CASSLAGTSGVYEQYF; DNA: TGCGCCAGCAGCTTGGCGGGGACTAGCGGGGTTTACGAGCAGTACTTC